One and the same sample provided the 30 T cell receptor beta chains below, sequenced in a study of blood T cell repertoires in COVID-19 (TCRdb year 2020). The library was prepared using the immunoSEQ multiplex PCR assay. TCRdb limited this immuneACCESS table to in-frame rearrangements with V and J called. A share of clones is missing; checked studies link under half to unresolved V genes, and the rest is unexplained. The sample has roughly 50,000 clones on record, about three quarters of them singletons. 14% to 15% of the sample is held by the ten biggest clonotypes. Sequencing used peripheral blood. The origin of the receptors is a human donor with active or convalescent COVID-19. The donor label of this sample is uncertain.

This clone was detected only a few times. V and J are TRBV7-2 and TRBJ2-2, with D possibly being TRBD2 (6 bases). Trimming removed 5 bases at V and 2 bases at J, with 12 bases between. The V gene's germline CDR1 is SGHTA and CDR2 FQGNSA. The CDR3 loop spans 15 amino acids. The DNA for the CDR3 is TGTGCCAGCAGCCTGCGGGACTTTAACACCGGGGAGCTGTTTTTT. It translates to CASSLRDFNTGELFF.

The CDR3 is CASSFRDSRTGELFF. CDR3 bases: TGTGCCAGCAGTTTCCGGGACAGCCGAACCGGGGAGCTGTTTTTT. The J gene is TRBJ2-2, the V gene TRBV27, with 7 bases identical to TRBD1. Germline lookup yields CDR1 MNHEY and CDR2 SMNVEV (reference sequence). With 3 bases clipped from V and 5 bases from J, the junction kept 6 bases outside the gene matches. The length of the CDR3 is 15 residues.

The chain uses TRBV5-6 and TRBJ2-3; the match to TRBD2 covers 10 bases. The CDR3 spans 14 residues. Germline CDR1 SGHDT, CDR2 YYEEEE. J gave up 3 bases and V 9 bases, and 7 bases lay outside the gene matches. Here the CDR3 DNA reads TGTGCCATCGGGGCTAGCGGGAGTACAGATACGCAGTATTTT. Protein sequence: CAIGASGSTDTQYF.

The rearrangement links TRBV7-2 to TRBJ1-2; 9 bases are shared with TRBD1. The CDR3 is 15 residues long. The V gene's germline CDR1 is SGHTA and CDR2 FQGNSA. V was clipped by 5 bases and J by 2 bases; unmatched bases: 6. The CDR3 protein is CASSPQGALNYGYTF. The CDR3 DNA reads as TGTGCCAGCAGCCCACAGGGGGCGCTAAACTATGGCTACACCTTC.

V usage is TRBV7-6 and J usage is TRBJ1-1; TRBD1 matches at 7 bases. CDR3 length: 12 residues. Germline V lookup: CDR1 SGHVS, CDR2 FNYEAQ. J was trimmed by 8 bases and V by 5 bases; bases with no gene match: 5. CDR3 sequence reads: CASSPRQGEAFF. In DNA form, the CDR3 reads TGTGCCAGCAGCCCCCGACAGGGAGAAGCTTTCTTT. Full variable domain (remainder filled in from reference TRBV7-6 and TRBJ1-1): GAGVSQSPRYKVTKRGQDVALRCDPISGHVSLYWYRQALGQGPEFLTYFNYEAQQDKSGLPNDRFSAERPEGSISTLTIQRTEQRDSAMYRCASSPRQGEAFFGQGTRLTVV.

The CDR3: CSVAFQATEAFF. The CDR3 DNA follows: TGCAGCGTTGCGTTTCAGGCCACTGAAGCTTTCTTT. This chain connects TRBV29-1 to TRBJ1-1; D gene uncertain. V was clipped by 4 bases and J by 4 bases, with 10 bases between them. The germline CDR1 and CDR2 sequences are SQVTM and ANQGSEA. There are 12 residues in the CDR3. Variable domain in full (rest from reference TRBV29-1 and TRBJ1-1): SAVISQKPSRDICQRGTSLTIQCQVDSQVTMMFWYRQQPGQSLTLIATANQGSEATYESGFVIDKFPISRPNLTFSTLTVSNMSPEDSSIYLCSVAFQATEAFFGQGTRLTVV.

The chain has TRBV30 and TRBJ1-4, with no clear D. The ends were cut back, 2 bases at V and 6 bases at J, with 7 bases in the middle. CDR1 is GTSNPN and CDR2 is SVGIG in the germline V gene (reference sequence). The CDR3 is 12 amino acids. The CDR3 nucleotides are TGTGCCTGGAGTCCCCCCGATGAAAAACTGTTTTTT. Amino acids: CAWSPPDEKLFF.

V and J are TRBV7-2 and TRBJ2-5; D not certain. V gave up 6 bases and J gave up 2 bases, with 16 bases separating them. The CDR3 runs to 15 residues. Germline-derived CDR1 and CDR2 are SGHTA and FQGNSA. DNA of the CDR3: TGTGCCAGCAGTCTTTCGCCAGGTTCTCAAGAGACCCAGTACTTC. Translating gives CASSLSPGSQETQYF.

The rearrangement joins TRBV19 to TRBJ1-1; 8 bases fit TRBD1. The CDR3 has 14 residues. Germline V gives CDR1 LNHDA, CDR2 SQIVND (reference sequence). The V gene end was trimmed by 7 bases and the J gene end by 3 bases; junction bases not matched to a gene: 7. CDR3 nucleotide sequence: TGTGCCAGTACCGCGCAGGGGGCGGACACTGAAGCTTTCTTT. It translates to CASTAQGADTEAFF.

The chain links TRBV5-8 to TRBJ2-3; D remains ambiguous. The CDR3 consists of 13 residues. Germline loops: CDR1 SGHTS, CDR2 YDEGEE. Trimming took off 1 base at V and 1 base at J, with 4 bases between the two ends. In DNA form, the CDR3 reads TGTGCCAGCAGCTTGACAGGCACAGATACGCAGTATTTT. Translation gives CASSLTGTDTQYF. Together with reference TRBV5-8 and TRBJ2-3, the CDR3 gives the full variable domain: EAGVTQSPTHLIKTRGQQATLRCSPISGHTSVYWYQQALGLGLQFLLWYDEGEERNRGNFPPRFSGRQFPNYSSELNVNALELEDSALYLCASSLTGTDTQYFGPGTRLTVL.

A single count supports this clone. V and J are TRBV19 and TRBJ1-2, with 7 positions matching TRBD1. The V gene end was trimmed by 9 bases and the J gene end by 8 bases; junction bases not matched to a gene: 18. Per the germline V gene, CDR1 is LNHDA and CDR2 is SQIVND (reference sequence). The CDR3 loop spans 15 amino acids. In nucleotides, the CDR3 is TGTGCCAGCACCCCCCCGGGACAGCGAAGCCCGGGCTACACCTTC. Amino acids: CASTPPGQRSPGYTF.

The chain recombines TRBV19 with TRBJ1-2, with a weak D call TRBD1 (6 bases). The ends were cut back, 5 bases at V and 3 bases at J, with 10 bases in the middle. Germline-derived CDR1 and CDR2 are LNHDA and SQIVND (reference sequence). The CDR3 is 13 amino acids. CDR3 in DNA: TGTGCCAGTAGTTCAGGGGAATACTATGGCTACACCTTC. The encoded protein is CASSSGEYYGYTF.

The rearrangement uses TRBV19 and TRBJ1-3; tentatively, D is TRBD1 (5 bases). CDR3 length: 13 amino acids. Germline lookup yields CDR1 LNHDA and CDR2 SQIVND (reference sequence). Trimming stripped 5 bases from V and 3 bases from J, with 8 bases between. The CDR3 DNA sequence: TGTGCCAGTAGTGGGGGGGATGGAAACACCATATATTTT. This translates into CASSGGDGNTIYF.

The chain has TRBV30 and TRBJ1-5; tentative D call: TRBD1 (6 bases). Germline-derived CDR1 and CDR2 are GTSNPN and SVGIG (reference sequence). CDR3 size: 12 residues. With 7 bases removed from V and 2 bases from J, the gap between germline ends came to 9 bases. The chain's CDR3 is CAFRQGNQPQHF. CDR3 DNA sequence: TGTGCCTTTCGACAGGGCAATCAGCCCCAGCATTTT.

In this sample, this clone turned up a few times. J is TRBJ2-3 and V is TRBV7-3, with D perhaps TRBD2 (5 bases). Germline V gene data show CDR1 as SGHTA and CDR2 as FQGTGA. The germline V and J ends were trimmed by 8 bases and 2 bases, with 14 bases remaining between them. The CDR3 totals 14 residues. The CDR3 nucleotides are TGTGCCAGCGGCCGAGCGGATTACACAGATACGCAGTATTTT. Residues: CASGRADYTDTQYF. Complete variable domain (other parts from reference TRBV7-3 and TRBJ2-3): GAGVSQTPSNKVTEKGKYVELRCDPISGHTALYWYRQSLGQGPEFLIYFQGTGAADDSGLPNDRFFAVRPEGSVSTLKIQRTERGDSAVYLCASGRADYTDTQYFGPGTRLTVL.

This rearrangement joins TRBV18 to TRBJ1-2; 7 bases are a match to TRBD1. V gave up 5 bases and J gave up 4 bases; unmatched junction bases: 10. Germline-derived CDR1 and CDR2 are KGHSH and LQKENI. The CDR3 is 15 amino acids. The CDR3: CASSIDRERTYGYTF. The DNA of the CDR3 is TGTGCCAGCTCAATCGACAGGGAACGCACCTATGGCTACACCTTC.

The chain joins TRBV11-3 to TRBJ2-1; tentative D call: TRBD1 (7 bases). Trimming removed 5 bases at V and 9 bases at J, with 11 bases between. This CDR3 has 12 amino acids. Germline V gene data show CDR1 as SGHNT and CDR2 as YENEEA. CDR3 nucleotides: TGTGCCAGCAGCCCAGGGGGGACTGAGCAGTTCTTC. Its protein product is CASSPGGTEQFF.

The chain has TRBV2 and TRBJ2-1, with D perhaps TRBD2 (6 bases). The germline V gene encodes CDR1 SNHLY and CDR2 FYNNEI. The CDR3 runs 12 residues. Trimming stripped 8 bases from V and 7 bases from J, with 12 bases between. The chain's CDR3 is CASPGLVNEQFF. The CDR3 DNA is TGTGCCAGCCCGGGACTCGTGAATGAGCAGTTCTTC.

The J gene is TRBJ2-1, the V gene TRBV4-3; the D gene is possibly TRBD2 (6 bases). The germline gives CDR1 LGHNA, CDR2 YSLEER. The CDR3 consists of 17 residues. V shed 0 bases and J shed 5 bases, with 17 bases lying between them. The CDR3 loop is CASSQDGWGTVNNEQFF. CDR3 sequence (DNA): TGCGCCAGCAGCCAAGATGGGTGGGGGACTGTCAACAATGAGCAGTTCTTC.

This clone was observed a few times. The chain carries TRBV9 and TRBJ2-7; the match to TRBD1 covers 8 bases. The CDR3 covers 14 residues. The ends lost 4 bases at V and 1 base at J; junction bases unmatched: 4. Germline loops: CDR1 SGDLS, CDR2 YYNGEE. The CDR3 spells CASSLRDRSYEQYF. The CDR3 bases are TGTGCCAGCAGCTTACGGGACAGGTCCTACGAGCAGTACTTC.

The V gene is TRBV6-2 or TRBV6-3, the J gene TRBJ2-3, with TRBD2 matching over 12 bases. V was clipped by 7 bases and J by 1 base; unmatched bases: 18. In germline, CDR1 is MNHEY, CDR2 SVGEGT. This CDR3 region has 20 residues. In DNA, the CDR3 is TGTGCCAGCACCCCCCTTGTGACTAGCGGGAGAAGTGGGGGCACAGATACGCAGTATTTT. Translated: CASTPLVTSGRSGGTDTQYF.

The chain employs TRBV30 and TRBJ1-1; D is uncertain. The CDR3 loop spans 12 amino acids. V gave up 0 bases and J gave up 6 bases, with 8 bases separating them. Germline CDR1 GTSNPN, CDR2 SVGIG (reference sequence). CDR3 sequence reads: CAWSVGGAEAFF. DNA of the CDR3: TGTGCCTGGAGTGTAGGAGGCGCTGAAGCTTTCTTT.

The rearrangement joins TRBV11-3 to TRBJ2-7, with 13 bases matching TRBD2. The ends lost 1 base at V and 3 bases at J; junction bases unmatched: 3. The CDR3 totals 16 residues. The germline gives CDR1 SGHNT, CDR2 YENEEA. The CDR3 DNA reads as TGTGCCAGCAGCTTAGTTGGGACTAGCGGGAACTACGAGCAGTACTTC. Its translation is CASSLVGTSGNYEQYF.

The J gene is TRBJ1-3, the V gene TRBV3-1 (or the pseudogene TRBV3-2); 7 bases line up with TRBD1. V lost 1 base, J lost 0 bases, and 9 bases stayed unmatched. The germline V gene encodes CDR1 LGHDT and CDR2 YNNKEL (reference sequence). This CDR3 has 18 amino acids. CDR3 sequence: CASSQGYEGGISGNTIYF. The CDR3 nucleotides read TGTGCCAGCAGCCAAGGGTATGAAGGGGGCATCTCTGGAAACACCATATATTTT.

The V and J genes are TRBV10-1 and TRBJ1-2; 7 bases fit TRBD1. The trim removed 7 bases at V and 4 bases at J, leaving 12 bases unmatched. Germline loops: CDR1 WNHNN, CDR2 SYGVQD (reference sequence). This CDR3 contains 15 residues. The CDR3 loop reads CASNLQGPPGYGYTF. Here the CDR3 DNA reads TGCGCCAGCAACCTACAGGGGCCCCCTGGCTATGGCTACACCTTC.

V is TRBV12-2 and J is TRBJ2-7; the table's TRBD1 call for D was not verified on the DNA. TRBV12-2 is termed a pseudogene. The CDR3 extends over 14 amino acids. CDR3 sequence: CASRFDREYNEQYF. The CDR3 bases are TGTGCAAGTCGCTTCGACAGGGAATATAACGAGCAGTACTTC.

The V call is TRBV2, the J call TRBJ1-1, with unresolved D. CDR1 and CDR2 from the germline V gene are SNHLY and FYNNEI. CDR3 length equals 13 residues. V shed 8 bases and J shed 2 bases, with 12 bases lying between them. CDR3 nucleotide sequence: TGTGCCAGCTTACCCGGGGTAAACACTGAAGCTTTCTTT. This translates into CASLPGVNTEAFF. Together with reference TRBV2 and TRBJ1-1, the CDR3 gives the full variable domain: EPEVTQTPSHQVTQMGQEVILRCVPISNHLYFYWYRQILGQKVEFLVSFYNNEISEKSEIFDDQFSVERPDGSNFTLKIRSTKLEDSAMYFCASLPGVNTEAFFGQGTRLTVV.

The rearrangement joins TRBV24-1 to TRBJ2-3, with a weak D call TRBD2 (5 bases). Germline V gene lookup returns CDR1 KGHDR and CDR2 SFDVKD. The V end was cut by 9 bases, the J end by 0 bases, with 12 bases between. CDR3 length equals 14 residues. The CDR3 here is CATGRRGSTDTQYF. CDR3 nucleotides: TGTGCCACCGGTCGGCGCGGGAGCACAGATACGCAGTATTTT.

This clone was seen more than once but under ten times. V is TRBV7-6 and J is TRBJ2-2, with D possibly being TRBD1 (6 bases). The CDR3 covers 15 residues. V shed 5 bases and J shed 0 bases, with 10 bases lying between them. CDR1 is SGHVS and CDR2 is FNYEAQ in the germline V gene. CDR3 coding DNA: TGTGCCAGCAGCCGCCGGGACACGAACACCGGGGAGCTGTTTTTT. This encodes CASSRRDTNTGELFF. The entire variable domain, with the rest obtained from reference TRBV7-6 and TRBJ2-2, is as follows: GAGVSQSPRYKVTKRGQDVALRCDPISGHVSLYWYRQALGQGPEFLTYFNYEAQQDKSGLPNDRFSAERPEGSISTLTIQRTEQRDSAMYRCASSRRDTNTGELFFGEGSRLTVL.

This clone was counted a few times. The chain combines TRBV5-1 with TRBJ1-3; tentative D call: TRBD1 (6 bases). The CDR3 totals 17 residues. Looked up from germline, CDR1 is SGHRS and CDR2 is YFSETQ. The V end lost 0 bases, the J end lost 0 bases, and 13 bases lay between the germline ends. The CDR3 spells CASSLDPGAFSGNTIYF. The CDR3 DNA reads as TGCGCCAGCAGCTTGGACCCAGGGGCGTTCTCTGGAAACACCATATATTTT.